This T cell receptor beta chain was captured in a study of T cells in Graves' hyperthyroidism and ophthalmopathy. Authors of the study amplified TCR beta CDR3 regions from RNA transcripts. HTBI primers drove first-round RT-PCR of the TCR CDR3. TCRdb redid the calling of the multiplex PCR reads with MiXCR, one entry per CDR3 protein. The sample records 400,000 to 500,000 distinct CDR3 sequences, roughly 13% being singletons. This clonotype was seen repeatedly, ten times or more. This CDR3 spans 12 amino acids. Deletions cut 1 base from V and 7 bases from J, with 8 bases between. Germline CDR1 DFQATT, CDR2 SNEGSKA (reference sequence).

The receptor's source is a woman under 30 with Graves' hyperthyroidism. Sequencing was performed on blood. The chain joins TRBV20-1 to TRBJ2-1; D is uncertain. The CDR3 loop reads CSARGASNEQFF. In DNA form, the CDR3 reads TGCAGTGCTAGAGGGGCATCAAATGAGCAGTTCTTC.